The source of this T cell receptor (beta chain) is a study of control samples from healthy donors and cancer patients. Clones were sequenced by immunoSEQ multiplex PCR, and TCRdb holds only the in-frame ones, with some missing. The repertoire holds some 140,000 clones, with about nine tenths as singletons. Sequenced material: blood. This TCR was recovered from a woman in her thirties in good health.

As DNA, the CDR3 is TGTGCCAGCAGCGAGGGACAGGGTGTGGAAGAAAAACTGTTTTTT. This sequence encodes CASSEGQGVEEKLFF. The chain is built from TRBV7-7 and TRBJ1-4; 9 bases are a match to TRBD1. V lost 5 bases and J lost 8; bases outside the gene matches: 9. Per the germline V gene, CDR1 is SSHAT and CDR2 is FNYEAQ (reference sequence). The CDR3 runs 15 residues.